These T cell receptor beta chains were read from a single sample in a study of blood T cell repertoires in COVID-19. The repertoire was sequenced with immunoSEQ multiplex PCR; TCRdb's copy has only in-frame clones and lacks some. The sample holds 35,000 to 50,000 clones, about 79% seen once. Sequencing was carried out using peripheral blood. These receptors came from a human donor with acute or convalescent COVID-19. The donor label of this sample is uncertain. The conserved cysteine and the conserved F or W are not part of the CDR3 here.

>TRBV19|TRBJ2-3
ASSSGTGTDTQY
>TRBV28|TRBJ1-6
ASSPGFNSPLH
>TRBV11-2|TRBJ2-3
ASSLGGRGADTQY
>TRBV28|TRBJ2-1
ASSKLGIAGGRSEQF
>TRBV19|TRBJ1-5
ASSIGGGQDQPQH
>TRBV6-2/TRBV6-3|TRBJ2-5
ASSDSGRAPRETQY
>TRBV7-9|TRBJ1-3
ASNAGTGLGNTIY
>TRBV7-7|TRBJ2-1
ASSPSSGVGSYNEQF
>TRBV7-8|TRBJ2-7
ASSPPTSGSYSEQY
>TRBV7-9|TRBJ2-2
ASRPPGLATGELF
>TRBV5-4|TRBJ2-1
ASTFDRDNEQF
>TRBV28|TRBJ2-7
ASSFGPPVSYEQY
>TRBV5-1|TRBJ2-2
ASSLGLAVTGELF
>TRBV15|TRBJ1-4
ATSQGTLNEKLF
>TRBV10-3|TRBJ1-1
ATGTGNTEAF
>TRBV7-2|TRBJ2-7
ASSDPGQGGSYEQY
>TRBV3-1/TRBV3-2|TRBJ2-3
ASRQLLGFGTDTQY
>TRBV5-1|TRBJ2-1
ASSPKTGSYNEQF
>TRBV11-1|TRBJ2-5
ASSPGQRETQY
>TRBV6-5|TRBJ2-5
ASRSHKLLQETQY
>TRBV7-8|TRBJ2-5
ASTFGVSGGETQY
>TRBV2|TRBJ2-5
ASGQDRGGYETQY
>TRBV30|TRBJ1-2
AWSDRNYGYT
>TRBV4-1|TRBJ1-6
ASSQDRQGGSSYNSPLH
>TRBV19|TRBJ2-1
ASSGNAYNEQF
>TRBV6-4|TRBJ2-1
ASSEGKGGYNEQF
>TRBV15|TRBJ1-4
ATSTGTNEKLF
>TRBV12-5|TRBJ2-5
ASGSTDRGWEETQY
>TRBV7-6|TRBJ2-2
ASSLVRLAGNTGELF
>TRBV5-4|TRBJ2-3
ASSLGRGDTDTQY
>TRBV5-1|TRBJ2-1
ASTLKREGANNEQF
>TRBV10-3|TRBJ2-3
AISDGQGTTDTQY
>TRBV7-8|TRBJ1-5
ASSLEWEAGMEPQH
>TRBV6-1|TRBJ1-3
ASSAVGGANSGNTIY
>TRBV29-1|TRBJ1-1
SVEIEQGRNTEAF
>TRBV5-1|TRBJ2-3
ASSLGGPGEKDTQY
>TRBV4-3|TRBJ1-2
ASSQDPAGGTGYT
>TRBV14|TRBJ2-2
ASSQVSGRRRGGELF
>TRBV5-4|TRBJ2-5
ASSLPKTSSLETQY
>TRBV6-5|TRBJ1-4
ASSRGQVANEKLF
>TRBV5-6|TRBJ2-3
ASSPGQGSQY
>TRBV4-1|TRBJ2-2
ASSQESPGTGVTGELF
>TRBV7-9|TRBJ2-7
ASSPGLAGTYEQY
>TRBV28|TRBJ2-7
ASSPPGTGGYEQY
>TRBV5-8|TRBJ2-2
ASSLLTATGELF
>TRBV7-3|TRBJ2-7
ASSLGREAPYEQY
>TRBV25-1|TRBJ1-1
ASSESARGITEAF
>TRBV14|TRBJ2-5
ASSQFPTGTGRETQY
>TRBV18|TRBJ2-5
ASSPLDRKETQY
>TRBV7-6|TRBJ2-3
ASSLSVTSGTDTQY
>TRBV9|TRBJ2-5
ASSVDQGAKETQY
>TRBV7-2|TRBJ1-4
ASSPGQGVEKLF
>TRBV12-3/TRBV12-4|TRBJ2-7
ASRTGLQEQY
>TRBV28|TRBJ1-1
ASSLPGQLNTEAF
>TRBV19|TRBJ2-7
ASRRASGNNEQY
>TRBV18|TRBJ2-1
ASSSGLARDNEQF
>TRBV10-3|TRBJ1-5
AISESGNSNQPQH